This T cell receptor beta chain was sequenced during a study of blood T cell repertoires in COVID-19. Study-wide background: T cells, B-cell-depleted T cells, or PBMCs provided the cDNA or gDNA that served as material.

The trim removed 0 bases at V and 4 bases at J, leaving 5 bases unmatched. The CDR3 is 15 amino acids. Germline-derived CDR1 and CDR2 are LGHNA and YNFKEQ. Repertoires were generated with immunoSEQ multiplex PCR, while TCRdb's copy carries only in-frame clones and drops some. The table has roughly 160,000 clones, under 85% seen once. A few counts support this clone. The receptor's source is a man over 45 who had recovered from COVID-19. The chain links TRBV4-2 to TRBJ1-2; 7 bases are shared with TRBD1. The specimen sequenced was PBMCs or T cells enriched from blood (not recorded which). CDR3 sequence (DNA): TGTGCCAGCAGCCAAGACCAGGGGGTCTTCTATGGCTACACCTTC. It translates to CASSQDQGVFYGYTF.